Below, 8 T cell receptor beta chains from the same sample are listed, as sequenced in a study of technical replicates of blood from several donors. TCRdb keeps only in-frame clones here, not all; method: immunoSEQ multiplex PCR. The sample carries 75,000 to 90,000 clones, 93% recorded once. The sequenced sample was T cells isolated from PBMCs. The receptors derive from a human donor in good health.

This clone appeared a single time. The J gene is TRBJ2-3, the V gene TRBV4-1; 7 bases align to TRBD2. CDR3 size: 15 residues. The V gene's germline CDR1 is MGHRA and CDR2 YSYEKL. J was trimmed by 0 bases and V by 3 bases; bases with no gene match: 3. The CDR3 spells CASSQISGSTDTQYF. In nucleotides, the CDR3 is TGCGCCAGCAGCCAGATTAGCGGGAGCACAGATACGCAGTATTTT.

This chain links TRBV5-1 with TRBJ2-7; possibly TRBD2 for D (6 bases). Germline V lookup: CDR1 SGHRS, CDR2 YFSETQ. Trimming pared 0 bases from V and 5 bases from J, leaving 12 bases between. The CDR3 consists of 14 residues. CDR3 DNA sequence: TGCGCCAGCAGCTTGGGCGGGGTTCGGAACGAGCAGTACTTC. Translating it yields CASSLGGVRNEQYF.

This chain uses TRBV27 with TRBJ1-2, with 10 bases that match TRBD1. The CDR3 length is 17 residues. The germline V gene encodes CDR1 MNHEY and CDR2 SMNVEV (reference sequence). Trimming took 2 bases from V and 4 from J; bases not matched to a gene: 10. The CDR3 DNA reads as TGTGCCAGCAGTTTAATAGGGACAGGGGCCCGAATCTATGGCTACACCTTC. It translates to CASSLIGTGARIYGYTF.

With respect to this clone: Its ends do not fully match the called genes, so a read error is possible. This chain links TRBV11-2 with TRBJ2-7, with TRBD2 matching over 14 bases. The CDR3 sequence is 14 residues long. The germline V gene encodes CDR1 SGHAT and CDR2 FQNNGV. The CDR3 protein is CASSSPTSGRASKF. The CDR3 DNA reads as TGTGCCAGCAGCTCCCCGACTAGCGGGAGGGCCTCCAAATTC.

The chain recombines TRBV7-9 with TRBJ2-3, with 7 bases matching TRBD1. Germline trimming cut 5 bases from V and 6 bases from J; bases unmatched to any gene: 8. The V gene's germline CDR1 is SEHNR and CDR2 FQNEAQ (reference sequence). The CDR3 extends over 14 amino acids. CDR3 sequence reads: CASSAGGLSDTQYF. Here the CDR3 DNA reads TGTGCCAGCAGCGCAGGGGGTCTGAGCGATACGCAGTATTTT.

This sequence joins TRBV19 and TRBJ1-5, with TRBD1 identical over 8 bases. With V trimmed by 8 bases and J by 4 bases, 4 bases remained unmatched. This CDR3 comprises 13 residues. Germline V gene data show CDR1 as LNHDA and CDR2 as SQIVND (reference sequence). The CDR3, as DNA: TGTGCCAGTGACAGGGGCTCGAATCAGCCCCAGCATTTT. Residues: CASDRGSNQPQHF.

CDR3 in amino acids: CASSLGPGGNQPQHF. The CDR3 DNA reads TGTGCCAGCAGCTTAGGTCCCGGGGGCAATCAGCCCCAGCATTTT. V usage is TRBV11-2 and J usage is TRBJ1-5; no firm D call. Germline-derived CDR1 and CDR2 are SGHAT and FQNNGV. CDR3 length: 15 amino acids. Between the trimmed V and J ends, which lost 1 base and 2 bases, there was a span of 9 bases.

The chain joins TRBV6-6 to TRBJ1-5, with TRBD1 matching over 7 bases. CDR3 length: 11 residues. V was pared by 4 bases and J by 12 bases, with 3 bases of the junction left unmatched. The germline CDR1 and CDR2 sequences are MNHNY and SVGAGI (reference sequence). In DNA, the CDR3 is TGTGCCAGCAGTTCCGGACAGGTCCAGCATTTT. Encoded protein: CASSSGQVQHF.